These 23 T cell receptor beta chains came from one sample sequenced in a study of cytomegalovirus exposure and HLA in healthy donors. PCR amplification relied on 60 Vbeta primers (plus 13 Jbeta primers). Clones were read by immunoSEQ multiplex PCR, and TCRdb kept only the in-frame ones, dropping some. Of approximately 140,000 clones listed, 75% to 80% are singletons. The sequencing input was PBMCs. The receptors were gathered from a man younger than 35 in good health and CMV-seronegative.

The V gene is TRBV19, the J gene TRBJ2-7, with 10 bases lining up with TRBD1. CDR1 and CDR2 from the germline V gene are LNHDA and SQIVND (reference sequence). The CDR3 is 12 residues long. Germline trimming cut 6 bases from V and 5 bases from J; bases unmatched to any gene: 1. The CDR3 reads CASRDRGNEQYF. CDR3 nucleotide sequence: TGTGCCAGTAGGGACAGGGGGAACGAGCAGTACTTC.

V is TRBV6-6 and J is TRBJ2-5; D may be TRBD2 (5 bases). The end of the DNA is better explained by TRBJ2-7, so the J call may be wrong. The CDR3 runs to 14 residues. Germline V lookup: CDR1 MNHNY, CDR2 SVGAGI (reference sequence). Here the CDR3 reads CASSYGLASYEQYF. The CDR3 bases are TGTGCCAGCAGTTACGGGCTAGCATCCTACGAGCAGTACTTC.

The chain employs TRBV7-3 and TRBJ2-3; 7 bases match TRBD1. V lost 6 bases, J lost 9 bases, and 6 bases stayed unmatched. This CDR3 contains 12 residues. Germline-derived CDR1 and CDR2 are SGHTA and FQGTGA. DNA of the CDR3: TGTGCCAGCAGGTTTCAGGGGGAGACGCAGTATTTT. The encoded protein is CASRFQGETQYF.

The chain recombines TRBV25-1 with TRBJ1-2; D possibly corresponds to TRBD1 (6 bases). Germline CDR1 is MGHDK and CDR2 is SYGVNS. Trimming cost V 2 bases and J 3 bases, with 13 bases left between them. This CDR3 has 15 amino acids. CDR3 sequence: CASSEPGGVDYGYTF. DNA for the CDR3: TGTGCCAGCAGTGAACCGGGGGGCGTCGACTATGGCTACACCTTC.

The rearrangement uses TRBV5-1 and TRBJ2-1; 10 bases map to TRBD2. This CDR3 contains 16 residues. Trimming cost V 2 bases and J 9 bases; bases outside gene matches: 11. From germline, CDR1 is SGHRS and CDR2 YFSETQ. The CDR3 is CASSLIAGGGVGEQFF. The CDR3 region has the DNA TGCGCCAGCAGCTTAATAGCGGGAGGAGGGGTAGGTGAGCAGTTCTTC.

V usage is TRBV7-9 and J usage is TRBJ2-4; no definite D call. Germline lookup yields CDR1 SEHNR and CDR2 FQNEAQ (reference sequence). The germline V and J ends were trimmed by 5 bases and 1 base, with 15 bases remaining between them. The CDR3 is 16 amino acids. This CDR3 reads CASSLLTVTAKNIQYF. DNA for the CDR3: TGTGCCAGCAGCCTCCTCACGGTTACGGCCAAAAACATTCAGTACTTC.

This clone has more than one count but fewer than ten. The chain carries TRBV11-2 and TRBJ2-7, with unresolved D. The CDR3 extends over 14 amino acids. CDR1 and CDR2 (germline): SGHAT, FQNNGV. V was pared by 1 base and J by 0 bases, with 7 bases between. The DNA of the CDR3 is TGTGCCAGCAGCTTAGGATCAGGCTCCTACGAGCAGTACTTC. This gives the protein CASSLGSGSYEQYF. The whole variable domain, remainder taken from reference TRBV11-2 and TRBJ2-7, is EAGVAQSPRYKIIEKRQSVAFWCNPISGHATLYWYQQILGQGPKLLIQFQNNGVVDDSQLPKDRFSAERLKGVDSTLKIQPAKLEDSAVYLCASSLGSGSYEQYFGPGTRLTVT.

The V call is TRBV7-2, the J call TRBJ1-2; TRBD1 matches 7 bases. V dropped 6 bases and J dropped 3; count of bases not matched to a gene: 10. This CDR3 has 15 residues. Germline lookup yields CDR1 SGHTA and CDR2 FQGNSA. CDR3 bases: TGTGCCAGCAGTTTTCATCCCACAGGGGACTATGGCTACACCTTC. It translates to CASSFHPTGDYGYTF.

This clone was seen only a few times. The chain is built from TRBV2 and TRBJ1-4, with D possibly TRBD1 on 6 matching bases. Germline-derived CDR1 and CDR2 are SNHLY and FYNNEI. The V end was cut by 7 bases, the J end by 8 bases, with 17 bases between. The CDR3 length is 14 residues. As DNA, the CDR3 is TGTGCCAGCATAGACGGGACAAAGGGGGAAAAACTGTTTTTT. This encodes CASIDGTKGEKLFF.

This clone has only one observation. V usage is TRBV28 and J usage is TRBJ2-7; 7 bases align to TRBD2. Germline CDR1 MDHEN, CDR2 SYDVKM. CDR3 size: 14 residues. J gave up 3 bases and V 10 bases, and 12 bases lay outside the gene matches. Here the CDR3 reads CATSIGGSLYEQYF. The CDR3, as DNA: TGTGCCACCAGCATCGGCGGGAGCCTCTACGAGCAGTACTTC. Based on the CDR3 plus reference TRBV28 and TRBJ2-7, the full variable domain is DVKVTQSSRYLVKRTGEKVFLECVQDMDHENMFWYRQDPGLGLRLIYFSYDVKMKEKGDIPEGYSVSREKKERFSLILESASTNQTSMYLCATSIGGSLYEQYFGPGTRLTVT.

This clone appeared once. This chain connects TRBV29-1 to TRBJ1-2, with a possible D match to TRBD1 (5 bases). Trimming took off 2 bases at V and 4 bases at J, with 11 bases between the two ends. The CDR3 sequence is 13 residues long. Per the germline V gene, CDR1 is SQVTM and CDR2 is ANQGSEA. DNA of the CDR3: TGCAGCGTTGAAAGGGGATCCAGCTATGGCTACACCTTC. Protein: CSVERGSSYGYTF. The variable domain in full, completed from reference TRBV29-1 and TRBJ1-2, reads SAVISQKPSRDICQRGTSLTIQCQVDSQVTMMFWYRQQPGQSLTLIATANQGSEATYESGFVIDKFPISRPNLTFSTLTVSNMSPEDSSIYLCSVERGSSYGYTFGSGTRLTVV.

The chain recombines TRBV5-1 with TRBJ2-3, with 8 bases that match TRBD1. J gave up 2 bases and V 7 bases, and 3 bases lay outside the gene matches. Germline V CDR1 and CDR2: SGHRS, YFSETQ. CDR3 length: 13 residues. The CDR3 here is CASGDRITDTQYF. The CDR3 coding sequence is TGCGCCAGCGGGGACAGGATCACAGATACGCAGTATTTT.

V gene TRBV11-2 combines with J gene TRBJ2-1, with 9 nucleotides matching TRBD2. The length of the CDR3 is 19 residues. In germline, CDR1 is SGHAT, CDR2 FQNNGV. After removal of 6 bases from V and 0 bases from J, the junction contained 15 bases not matched to a gene. The CDR3 reads CASRGLSGSSQSSYNEQFF. In DNA, the CDR3 is TGTGCCAGCAGAGGTCTTAGCGGGAGTAGTCAAAGCTCCTACAATGAGCAGTTCTTC.

CDR3 sequence (DNA): TGTGCCAGCAGCCCAGGACTAGCGGGTGCCTACGAGCAGTACTTC. As protein: CASSPGLAGAYEQYF. This chain uses TRBV7-9 with TRBJ2-7, with 11 bases identical to TRBD2. CDR3 length equals 15 residues. J was trimmed by 2 bases and V by 5 bases; bases with no gene match: 5. Germline-derived CDR1 and CDR2 are SEHNR and FQNEAQ (reference sequence). The full variable domain, its missing parts supplied by reference TRBV7-9 and TRBJ2-7, is DTGVSQNPRHKITKRGQNVTFRCDPISEHNRLYWYRQTLGQGPEFLTYFQNEAQLEKSRLLSDRFSAERPKGSFSTLEIQRTEQGDSAMYLCASSPGLAGAYEQYFGPGTRLTVT.

The chain carries TRBV5-1 and TRBJ1-1; 11 nucleotides align to TRBD1. Losses at the gene ends were 4 bases for V and 3 bases for J; bases not matched to a gene: 2. CDR3 length: 14 residues. The germline CDR1 and CDR2 sequences are SGHRS and YFSETQ. Here the CDR3 DNA reads TGCGCCAGCAGCGGGGGACAGGGGGACACTGAAGCTTTCTTT. This sequence encodes CASSGGQGDTEAFF.

The rearrangement joins TRBV10-3 to TRBJ2-3; D is possibly TRBD2 (7 bases). This CDR3 comprises 15 residues. V lost 8 bases and J lost 3, with 18 bases in between. Looked up from germline, CDR1 is ENHRY and CDR2 is SYGVKD. CDR3 sequence: CAIRGVGGATDTQYF. The DNA of the CDR3 is TGTGCCATCCGGGGCGTGGGGGGGGCAACAGATACGCAGTATTTT.

The V gene is TRBV6-1, the J gene TRBJ2-3; perhaps TRBD1 as D (6 bases). The CDR3 is 15 amino acids. The germline V and J ends were trimmed by 5 bases and 0 bases, with 12 bases remaining between them. Germline CDR1 reads MNHNS; CDR2 reads SASEGT. In nucleotides, the CDR3 is TGTGCCAGCAGTATCCGGGACAAAAGCACAGATACGCAGTATTTT. It specifies CASSIRDKSTDTQYF.

The V call is TRBV30, the J call TRBJ1-2; 8 positions agree with TRBD1. Germline lookup yields CDR1 GTSNPN and CDR2 SVGIG (reference sequence). J gave up 9 bases and V 2 bases, and 14 bases lay outside the gene matches. This CDR3 has 15 amino acids. The CDR3 spells CAWSMGLRDRPRYTF. The CDR3 bases are TGTGCCTGGAGTATGGGCCTGCGGGACAGGCCGCGCTACACCTTC.

The rearrangement links TRBV2 to TRBJ1-2, with 9 nucleotides matching TRBD1. This CDR3 has 15 residues. The V gene end was trimmed by 7 bases and the J gene end by 4 bases; junction bases not matched to a gene: 10. Germline CDR1 is SNHLY and CDR2 is FYNNEI. The CDR3 sequence is CASTLGGTGSYGYTF. The CDR3 DNA reads as TGTGCCAGCACCTTGGGAGGGACAGGGAGCTATGGCTACACCTTC.

The chain employs TRBV20-1 and TRBJ2-3; D gene unclear. The CDR3 is made up of 11 amino acids. Germline loops: CDR1 DFQATT, CDR2 SNEGSKA (reference sequence). V lost 6 bases, J lost 0 bases, and 4 bases lay in between. The CDR3 is CSAGSTDTQYF. The CDR3 bases are TGCAGTGCGGGCAGCACAGATACGCAGTATTTT.

J is TRBJ2-1 and V is TRBV5-4; weak D call: TRBD2 (5 bases). CDR1 is SGHNT and CDR2 is YYREEE in the germline V gene (reference sequence). There are 14 residues in the CDR3. Trimming stripped 3 bases from V and 10 bases from J, with 17 bases between. For the CDR3, the DNA is TGTGCCAGCAGCTCCCACGGGTTGCGGAGGGAGCAGTTCTTC. Translating it yields CASSSHGLRREQFF.

The sample holds one count of this clone. The chain joins TRBV9 to TRBJ1-2; possibly TRBD1 for D (6 bases). In germline, CDR1 is SGDLS, CDR2 YYNGEE. V lost 0 bases, J lost 3 bases, and 15 bases lay in between. The CDR3 has 16 residues. The CDR3 bases are TGTGCCAGCAGCGTAGTCCGCGGGGGGCGAGACTATGGCTACACCTTC. As protein: CASSVVRGGRDYGYTF.

This clone has only a few counts. CDR3 nucleotide sequence: TGTGCCAGCAGCCAGGGGACTAGCGGGTTCTACGAGCAGTACTTC. Its protein product is CASSQGTSGFYEQYF. J is TRBJ2-7 and V is TRBV11-2, with 12 bases lining up with TRBD2. V gave up 5 bases and J gave up 3 bases; unmatched junction bases: 5. The CDR3 consists of 15 residues. Looked up from germline, CDR1 is SGHAT and CDR2 is FQNNGV.